Below, 21 T cell receptor beta chains from the same sample are listed, as sequenced in a study of blood T cells in healthy people across ages (dated by TCRdb to the mid-2010s). Receptors were amplified or captured by 5' RACE. The sequencer was an Illumina HiSeq 2500. A second PCR of about 6 to 11 cycles was performed with a sample-barcoded 5' primer and a J-beta primer mix. TCRdb handled the public reads itself, with Q25 trimming in fastp and clone calling in MiXCR, and kept productive beta chains. Each CDR3 protein appears once, grouped with its most common genes and DNA. The sample has about 780,000 distinct CDR3 sequences on record, about half of them singletons. The leading ten clones occupy roughly 20% of the sample. The sequenced sample was blood. These receptors originate from a man older than 75 in good health.

The chain is built from TRBV24-1 and TRBJ2-4; 8 bases are shared with TRBD1. The J call may be wrong; the DNA end is better matched by TRBJ2-7. The CDR3 has 14 residues. Germline V gene data show CDR1 as KGHDR and CDR2 as SFDVKD. Here the CDR3 DNA reads TGTGCCACCAGTGCAGGACAGGGAACCTACGAGCAGTACTTC. Protein product: CATSAGQGTYEQYF.

The rearrangement uses TRBV6-1 and TRBJ1-5; D possibly corresponds to TRBD1 (5 bases). CDR3 length: 18 residues. Germline V CDR1 and CDR2: MNHNS, SASEGT. V was cut by 6 bases and J by 3 bases, with 24 bases left in between. The CDR3 DNA reads TGTGCCAGCAGCGCGAACTCTTTTGGGACCGCGAACAATCAGCCCCAGCATTTT. Encoded protein: CASSANSFGTANNQPQHF.

In this sample, this clonotype turned up a few times. V gene TRBV20-1 combines with J gene TRBJ2-4; perhaps TRBD1 as D (6 bases). The J call may be faulty, since TRBJ2-7 better matches the DNA end. CDR3 length equals 14 residues. Germline loops: CDR1 DFQATT, CDR2 SNEGSKA (reference sequence). CDR3 residues: CSARGAGDVYEQYF. In DNA form, the CDR3 reads TGCAGTGCTAGAGGTGCAGGGGATGTCTACGAGCAGTACTTC.

The gene calls are TRBV29-1 and TRBJ1-2; possible D gene TRBD1, 6 bases. The CDR3 extends over 13 amino acids. Germline assignment: CDR1 SQVTM and CDR2 ANQGSEA. Deletions cut 6 bases from V and 0 bases from J, with 11 bases between. Here the CDR3 DNA reads TGCAGCGTCTATAAGGGGGCTAACTATGGCTACACCTTC. This encodes CSVYKGANYGYTF.

This clonotype came up a few times. J is TRBJ2-1 and V is TRBV2; no reliable D call. Germline V gives CDR1 SNHLY, CDR2 FYNNEI. Between the trimmed V and J ends, which lost 5 bases and 5 bases, there was a span of 16 bases. This CDR3 contains 15 residues. The CDR3 DNA sequence: TGTGCCAGCAGTCTTAGTACTGTCTGGGACAATGAGCAGTTCTTC. Protein: CASSLSTVWDNEQFF.

This chain links TRBV4-3 with TRBJ2-5, with D maybe TRBD1 (5 bases). The closer fit of TRBJ2-7 to the DNA end suggests the J call may be wrong. This CDR3 has 15 amino acids. Germline assignment: CDR1 LGHNA and CDR2 YSLEER. The chain's CDR3 is CASSQDRNRIYEQYF. The CDR3 DNA is TGCGCCAGCAGCCAAGATCGGAACAGGATCTACGAGCAGTACTTC.

The chain uses TRBV3-1 and TRBJ2-7; perhaps TRBD1 as D (5 bases). V lost 5 bases and J lost 1, with 9 bases in between. Germline V gives CDR1 LGHDT, CDR2 YNNKEL (reference sequence). This CDR3 spans 13 amino acids. The chain's CDR3 is CASSIQESYEQYF. The CDR3 bases are TGTGCCAGCAGCATACAGGAGTCCTACGAGCAGTACTTC.

The chain employs TRBV9 and TRBJ2-1; 10 nucleotides line up with TRBD2. Looked up from germline, CDR1 is SGDLS and CDR2 is YYNGEE. This CDR3 region has 15 residues. V shed 2 bases, J shed 9 bases, and the junction held 8 bases outside the gene matches. The CDR3 loop is CASSVRAGGQTEQFF. The CDR3 coding sequence is TGTGCCAGCAGCGTTAGAGCGGGAGGGCAGACTGAGCAGTTCTTC.

This clonotype was counted between two and nine times. CDR3 residues: CSAKAENLNAAKNIQYF. As DNA, the CDR3 is TGCAGTGCTAAAGCGGAAAACCTAAATGCCGCCAAAAACATTCAGTACTTC. The genes are TRBV20-1 and TRBJ2-4; the D gene is possibly TRBD2 (5 bases). Germline V gene data show CDR1 as DFQATT and CDR2 as SNEGSKA (reference sequence). This CDR3 contains 17 residues. Trimming pared 4 bases from V and 1 base from J, leaving 20 bases between.

The chain carries TRBV28 and TRBJ1-5; 11 bases align to TRBD1. The CDR3 contains 17 residues. V was pared by 5 bases and J by 4 bases, with 10 bases of the junction left unmatched. Germline assignment: CDR1 MDHEN and CDR2 SYDVKM. As DNA, the CDR3 is TGTGCCAGCAGTCTTCCCGTCGGGACAGGGGGAAATCAGCCCCAGCATTTT. Translated: CASSLPVGTGGNQPQHF.

The chain uses TRBV28 and TRBJ2-3; no definite D call. CDR1 is MDHEN and CDR2 is SYDVKM in the germline V gene. Trimming removed 4 bases at V and 1 base at J, with 9 bases between. The CDR3 is 14 residues long. CDR3 DNA sequence: TGTGCCAGCAGTTCCTATGTACGCACAGATACGCAGTATTTT. Amino acid sequence: CASSSYVRTDTQYF.

The V gene is TRBV2, the J gene TRBJ2-3, with a tentative D call TRBD1 (5 bases). The ends were cut back, 4 bases at V and 8 bases at J, with 16 bases in the middle. This CDR3 region has 14 residues. Germline-derived CDR1 and CDR2 are SNHLY and FYNNEI. CDR3 bases: TGTGCCAGCAGTGTCCGGGCTGGGGCAGGTACGCAGTATTTT. Protein sequence: CASSVRAGAGTQYF.

The gene calls are TRBV12-3 or TRBV12-4 and TRBJ2-3; D is uncertain. Trimming shortened V by 6 bases and J by 6 bases, and 13 bases separated the two germline ends. The CDR3 contains 13 residues. CDR3 amino acids: CASRLGTVDTQYF. CDR3 DNA sequence: TGTGCCAGCAGACTCGGTACGGTGGATACGCAGTATTTT.

CDR3 bases: TGTGCCAGCAGTCCACGGACGGGGATGAACACTGAAGCTTTCTTT. Its protein is CASSPRTGMNTEAFF. The J gene is TRBJ1-1, the V gene TRBV12-3 or TRBV12-4, with D uncertain. V lost 5 bases to trimming and J lost 0 bases, with 13 bases between them. The CDR3 consists of 15 residues.

This clonotype was observed a few times. The V call is TRBV14, the J call TRBJ2-1; TRBD2 aligns across 9 bases. The germline V gene encodes CDR1 SGHDN and CDR2 FVKESK. J gave up 3 bases and V 5 bases, and 2 bases lay outside the gene matches. The CDR3 consists of 14 residues. CDR3 sequence (DNA): TGTGCCAGCAGCGGGACTAGCTTCTACAATGAGCAGTTCTTC. Protein product: CASSGTSFYNEQFF.

As for this clonotype: A much larger clone lies a single base off, so this may be a read error. The chain recombines TRBV28 with TRBJ2-7, with no clear D. Trimming removed 6 bases from V and 7 bases from J, with 7 bases in between. The CDR3 consists of 10 residues. Germline assignment: CDR1 MDHEN and CDR2 SYDVKM. The CDR3 protein is CASRGNEQYF. CDR3 bases: TGTGCCAGCAGGGGAAATGAGCAGTACTTC.

The chain uses TRBV20-1 and TRBJ2-3; D may correspond to TRBD1 or TRBD2 (6 bases each). The CDR3 spans 13 residues. Germline CDR1 reads DFQATT; CDR2 reads SNEGSKA (reference sequence). The CDR3 spells CRPRDTSTDTQYF. The CDR3, as DNA: TGCAGACCGCGGGACACTAGCACAGATACGCAGTATTTT.

V is TRBV29-1 and J is TRBJ2-3; TRBD1 is a possible D gene (5 bases). The CDR3 runs 14 residues. Trimming removed 4 bases at V and 3 bases at J, with 14 bases between. Germline V CDR1 and CDR2: SQVTM, ANQGSEA. The CDR3 is CSVVLAGITDTQYF. CDR3 nucleotide sequence: TGCAGCGTTGTTTTGGCAGGGATAACAGATACGCAGTATTTT.

The chain uses TRBV7-9 and TRBJ2-3; 9 bases fit TRBD1. CDR3 size: 15 residues. Per germline, CDR1 SEHNR and CDR2 FQNEAQ (reference sequence). The trim removed 5 bases at V and 3 bases at J, leaving 6 bases unmatched. CDR3 residues: CASSRRQGGTDTQYF. The CDR3 DNA reads as TGTGCCAGCAGCCGCCGACAGGGGGGTACAGATACGCAGTATTTT.

This clonotype showed up just a few times. This chain uses TRBV18 with TRBJ2-1, with D unclear. The germline gives CDR1 KGHSH, CDR2 LQKENI. The CDR3 is 16 residues long. Trimming pared 2 bases from V and 3 bases from J, leaving 14 bases between. Written as DNA, the CDR3 is TGTGCCAGCTCACCATTGAAAGGGAATCTCTACAATGAGCAGTTCTTC. Amino acid sequence: CASSPLKGNLYNEQFF.

The rearrangement links TRBV12-3 or TRBV12-4 to TRBJ2-3, with D perhaps TRBD1 (5 bases). CDR3 length: 15 amino acids. V was pared by 6 bases and J by 2 bases, with 15 bases between. The CDR3 sequence: CASSKVRTFTDTQYF. The CDR3 nucleotides read TGTGCCAGCAGCAAAGTCAGGACATTCACAGATACGCAGTATTTT.